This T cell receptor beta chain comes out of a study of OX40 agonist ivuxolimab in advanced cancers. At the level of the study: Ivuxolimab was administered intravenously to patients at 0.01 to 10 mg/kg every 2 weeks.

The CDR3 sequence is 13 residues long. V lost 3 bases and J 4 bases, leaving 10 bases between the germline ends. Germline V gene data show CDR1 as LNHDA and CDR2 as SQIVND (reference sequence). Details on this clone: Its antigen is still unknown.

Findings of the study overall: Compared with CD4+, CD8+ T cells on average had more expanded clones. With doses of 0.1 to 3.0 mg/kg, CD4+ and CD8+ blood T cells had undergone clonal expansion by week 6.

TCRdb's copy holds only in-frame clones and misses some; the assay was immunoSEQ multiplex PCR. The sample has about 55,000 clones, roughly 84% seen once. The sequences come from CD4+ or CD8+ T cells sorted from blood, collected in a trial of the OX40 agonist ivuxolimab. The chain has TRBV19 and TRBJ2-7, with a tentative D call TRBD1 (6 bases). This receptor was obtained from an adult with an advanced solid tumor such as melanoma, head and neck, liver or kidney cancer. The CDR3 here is CASSIGTPYEQYF. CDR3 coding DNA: TGTGCCAGTAGTATCGGGACACCATACGAGCAGTACTTC.